These 27 T cell receptor beta chains were sequenced from one sample in a study of blood T cell repertoires in COVID-19. TCRdb's table, derived via immunoSEQ multiplex PCR, lists solely in-frame clones and lacks some. Of roughly 60,000 clones listed, around 83% are singletons. The specimen sequenced was peripheral blood. These receptors all come from a woman aged 80 or over with acute or convalescent COVID-19.

The rearrangement uses TRBV7-2 and TRBJ2-5, with D tentatively TRBD1 (6 bases). V lost 1 base and J lost 5, with 14 bases in between. The CDR3 length is 15 residues. The germline V gene has CDR1 SGHTA and CDR2 FQGNSA. CDR3 sequence reads: CASSLEAGVRETQYF. The CDR3 DNA follows: TGTGCCAGCAGCTTAGAGGCAGGGGTTAGGGAGACCCAGTACTTC.

The chain carries TRBV5-1 and TRBJ2-7; 9 bases line up with TRBD1. This CDR3 contains 14 residues. Trimming removed 0 bases from V and 6 bases from J; junction bases left unmatched: 4. The germline gives CDR1 SGHRS, CDR2 YFSETQ. In nucleotides, the CDR3 is TGCGCCAGCAGCTTGGGGACAGGGGTACTCGAGCAGTACTTC. This encodes CASSLGTGVLEQYF.

The chain employs TRBV25-1 and TRBJ2-6; 7 nucleotides line up with TRBD1. The V gene's germline CDR1 is MGHDK and CDR2 SYGVNS. Unmatched junction bases numbered 9, after V lost 6 bases and J lost 4 bases. This CDR3 spans 16 amino acids. The CDR3 is CASRGTVFLGANVLTF. In nucleotides, the CDR3 is TGTGCCAGCAGGGGGACAGTATTTCTGGGGGCCAACGTCCTGACTTTC.

The V gene is TRBV12-3 or TRBV12-4, the J gene TRBJ1-1; D gene uncertain. The V end was cut by 3 bases, the J end by 5 bases, with 10 bases between. This CDR3 spans 13 amino acids. This CDR3 reads CASSLEWKTEAFF. CDR3 nucleotides: TGTGCCAGCAGTTTGGAGTGGAAAACTGAAGCTTTCTTT.

This clone was recorded once. CDR3 sequence reads: CASILNTEAFF. The CDR3 DNA reads as TGTGCCAGTATCCTGAACACTGAAGCTTTCTTT. This chain links TRBV6-5 with TRBJ1-1; D gene unclear. This CDR3 spans 11 amino acids. V dropped 9 bases and J dropped 0 bases, with 5 bases sitting between them. Germline loops: CDR1 MNHEY, CDR2 SVGAGI.

In this sample, this clone turned up once. The chain carries TRBV6-5 and TRBJ1-5; TRBD1 might be the D (5 bases). CDR1 and CDR2 (germline): MNHEY, SVGAGI. Trimming took off 4 bases at V and 2 bases at J, with 9 bases between the two ends. The CDR3 covers 14 residues. The CDR3 nucleotides read TGTGCCAGCAGTTCCGGGGGGGGCAATCAGCCCCAGCATTTT. Its protein product is CASSSGGGNQPQHF.

V usage is TRBV19 and J usage is TRBJ2-7, with a tentative D call TRBD1 (6 bases). The CDR3 consists of 14 residues. With 4 bases removed from V and 5 bases from J, the gap between germline ends came to 15 bases. Germline loops: CDR1 LNHDA, CDR2 SQIVND (reference sequence). The CDR3 spells CASSSRGRGDEQYF. As DNA, the CDR3 is TGTGCCAGTAGTAGTCGGGGCAGGGGCGACGAGCAGTACTTC. Supplemented by reference TRBV19 and TRBJ2-7, the full variable domain reads DGGITQSPKYLFRKEGQNVTLSCEQNLNHDAMYWYRQDPGQGLRLIYYSQIVNDFQKGDIAEGYSVSREKKESFPLTVTSAQKNPTAFYLCASSSRGRGDEQYFGPGTRLTVT.

CDR3 DNA: TGTGCCAGCAGTCTTTGGACAGGCCATGGCTACACCTTC. This codes for CASSLWTGHGYTF. The chain employs TRBV2 and TRBJ1-2; 7 positions agree with TRBD1. The germline V gene has CDR1 SNHLY and CDR2 FYNNEI. V shed 5 bases and J 6 bases; nucleotides not matched to a gene: 6. The CDR3 loop spans 13 amino acids.

V and J are TRBV29-1 and TRBJ1-3, with D possibly being TRBD1 (6 bases). CDR1 SQVTM and CDR2 ANQGSEA come from the germline V gene. The CDR3 has 16 amino acids. Trimming cost V 6 bases and J 0 bases, with 18 bases left between them. For the CDR3, the DNA is TGCAGCGTCGCCAAGGGACCCAGGGGCTCTGGAAACACCATATATTTT. Its protein is CSVAKGPRGSGNTIYF. Variable domain in full (rest from reference TRBV29-1 and TRBJ1-3): SAVISQKPSRDICQRGTSLTIQCQVDSQVTMMFWYRQQPGQSLTLIATANQGSEATYESGFVIDKFPISRPNLTFSTLTVSNMSPEDSSIYLCSVAKGPRGSGNTIYFGEGSWLTVV.

CDR3 nucleotides: TGTGCCAGCAGCTCTCCCCTGGGGGGGGCGGTAGATACGCAGTATTTT. Translation gives CASSSPLGGAVDTQYF. V and J are TRBV7-9 and TRBJ2-3, with D possibly TRBD2 on 7 matching bases. There are 16 residues in the CDR3. Trimming cost V 4 bases and J 5 bases, with 19 bases left between them. Germline assignment: CDR1 SEHNR and CDR2 FQNEAQ (reference sequence). Drawing the rest from reference TRBV7-9 and TRBJ2-3, the complete variable domain is DTGVSQNPRHKITKRGQNVTFRCDPISEHNRLYWYRQTLGQGPEFLTYFQNEAQLEKSRLLSDRFSAERPKGSFSTLEIQRTEQGDSAMYLCASSSPLGGAVDTQYFGPGTRLTVL.

The V call is TRBV29-1, the J call TRBJ2-7; D perhaps matches TRBD1 (5 bases). The CDR3 covers 13 residues. The germline V gene has CDR1 SQVTM and CDR2 ANQGSEA. V was cut by 5 bases and J by 5 bases, with 16 bases left in between. The CDR3 here is CSVQTQVQHEQYF. CDR3 nucleotides: TGCAGCGTTCAAACACAGGTTCAGCACGAGCAGTACTTC.

Only one count was recorded for this clone. V and J are TRBV27 and TRBJ2-5; TRBD2 matches 8 bases. CDR3 length equals 13 residues. Germline CDR1 is MNHEY and CDR2 is SMNVEV (reference sequence). The V gene end was trimmed by 10 bases and the J gene end by 1 base; junction bases not matched to a gene: 5. In DNA, the CDR3 is TGTGCCACCAAGACTAGCGCCCAAGAGACCCAGTACTTC. Translating gives CATKTSAQETQYF.

The chain recombines TRBV29-1 with TRBJ2-5; 7 bases are a match to TRBD2. V trimming: 3 bases; J trimming: 5 bases; junction bases outside the gene matches: 3. From germline, CDR1 is SQVTM and CDR2 ANQGSEA. CDR3 length: 12 residues. CDR3 residues: CSVDSGGETQYF. DNA for the CDR3: TGCAGCGTTGACTCGGGAGGCGAGACCCAGTACTTC.

The chain has TRBV18 and TRBJ1-4; D uncertain. This CDR3 is built from 15 residues. The germline V gene encodes CDR1 KGHSH and CDR2 LQKENI. V lost 0 bases and J 4 bases, leaving 9 bases between the germline ends. This chain's CDR3 is CASSPPSEFNEKLFF. The CDR3 nucleotides are TGTGCCAGCTCACCACCCTCGGAGTTTAATGAAAAACTGTTTTTT.

The chain carries TRBV11-2 and TRBJ2-3, with a tentative D call TRBD2 (6 bases). The CDR3 has 13 residues. The germline V gene encodes CDR1 SGHAT and CDR2 FQNNGV. The V and J ends lost 6 bases and 3 bases respectively, with 10 bases between them. The CDR3 DNA sequence: TGTGCCAGCAGGGGCGGGAATACAGATACGCAGTATTTT. Its translation: CASRGGNTDTQYF.

The V and J genes are TRBV9 and TRBJ1-5; TRBD1 is a possible D gene (5 bases). The V gene's germline CDR1 is SGDLS and CDR2 YYNGEE. This CDR3 region has 15 residues. Trimming took off 0 bases at V and 6 bases at J, with 13 bases between the two ends. The CDR3, as DNA: TGTGCCAGCAGCGTAGGAGGCGGGGCGGGTCAGCCCCAGCATTTT. Protein: CASSVGGGAGQPQHF.

The V gene is TRBV7-9, the J gene TRBJ1-2; no firm D call. CDR1 is SEHNR, CDR2 FQNEAQ, per germline (reference sequence). The V end lost 1 base, the J end lost 8 bases, and 8 bases lay between the germline ends. The CDR3 consists of 12 residues. The CDR3 loop reads CASSLGGNGYTF. The CDR3 region has the DNA TGTGCCAGCAGCTTAGGAGGGAACGGCTACACCTTC.

The V gene is TRBV4-2, the J gene TRBJ1-1; TRBD1 aligns across 7 bases. The CDR3 has 13 residues. V shed 3 bases, J shed 7 bases, and the junction held 5 bases outside the gene matches. Germline CDR1 reads LGHNA; CDR2 reads YNFKEQ. As DNA, the CDR3 is TGTGCCAGCAGCCAGATTAGACAGGGTGAAGCTTTCTTT. Amino acids: CASSQIRQGEAFF.

J is TRBJ1-5 and V is TRBV19; TRBD1 matches at 9 bases. After removal of 5 bases from V and 1 base from J, the junction contained 9 bases not matched to a gene. Germline V gene sequence: CDR1 LNHDA, CDR2 SQIVND (reference sequence). The CDR3 covers 17 residues. Here the CDR3 DNA reads TGTGCCAGTAGTCCCTGGACAGGGGCCGGCAGCAATCAGCCCCAGCATTTT. Protein product: CASSPWTGAGSNQPQHF.

V and J are TRBV7-6 and TRBJ2-3; TRBD1 matches 7 bases. V trimming: 3 bases; J trimming: 6 bases; junction bases outside the gene matches: 9. Germline loops: CDR1 SGHVS, CDR2 FNYEAQ. The CDR3 is 15 amino acids. CDR3 amino acids: CASSLGQSGGDTQYF. The CDR3 nucleotides are TGTGCCAGCAGCTTGGGACAGTCGGGCGGGGATACGCAGTATTTT.

This clone appeared once. V is TRBV18 and J is TRBJ2-1; tentative D call: TRBD2 (6 bases). The CDR3 extends over 15 amino acids. V was clipped by 1 base and J by 8 bases, with 15 bases between them. The germline gives CDR1 KGHSH, CDR2 LQKENI. CDR3 region: CASSPLFGGIDEQFF. In DNA, the CDR3 is TGTGCCAGCTCACCACTTTTCGGGGGAATCGATGAGCAGTTCTTC.

This chain links TRBV2 with TRBJ2-7; D may be TRBD1 (5 bases). Germline loops: CDR1 SNHLY, CDR2 FYNNEI. CDR3 size: 12 residues. The V end was cut by 4 bases, the J end by 2 bases, with 6 bases between. CDR3 sequence: CASSGQPYEQYF. In nucleotides, the CDR3 is TGTGCCAGCAGTGGACAGCCCTACGAGCAGTACTTC.

V and J are TRBV19 and TRBJ1-2; 8 positions match TRBD1. The CDR3 runs to 13 residues. Germline values: CDR1 LNHDA, CDR2 SQIVND (reference sequence). The V and J ends lost 6 bases and 1 base, in that order; junction bases with no gene match: 1. In DNA form, the CDR3 reads TGTGCCAGTAGGGACAGGGTTAACTATGGCTACACCTTC. Protein product: CASRDRVNYGYTF.

The chain has TRBV28 and TRBJ2-3, with a weak D call TRBD2 (6 bases). Germline V lookup: CDR1 MDHEN, CDR2 SYDVKM. The CDR3 length is 15 residues. V was trimmed by 3 bases and J by 0 bases, leaving 10 bases between them. This CDR3 is CASSFWGTSTDTQYF. CDR3 sequence (DNA): TGTGCCAGCAGTTTTTGGGGGACTAGCACAGATACGCAGTATTTT. Complete variable domain (other parts from reference TRBV28 and TRBJ2-3): DVKVTQSSRYLVKRTGEKVFLECVQDMDHENMFWYRQDPGLGLRLIYFSYDVKMKEKGDIPEGYSVSREKKERFSLILESASTNQTSMYLCASSFWGTSTDTQYFGPGTRLTVL.

The V call is TRBV18, the J call TRBJ1-1; the match to TRBD1 covers 10 bases. The CDR3 sequence is 17 residues long. J gave up 0 bases and V 3 bases, and 7 bases lay outside the gene matches. Per germline, CDR1 KGHSH and CDR2 LQKENI. The CDR3 nucleotides are TGTGCCAGCTCACCCCTTGGGGGACAGGGGCTGAACACTGAAGCTTTCTTT. Its translation: CASSPLGGQGLNTEAFF. Supplemented by reference TRBV18 and TRBJ1-1, the full variable domain reads NAGVMQNPRHLVRRRGQEARLRCSPMKGHSHVYWYRQLPEEGLKFMVYLQKENIIDESGMPKERFSAEFPKEGPSILRIQQVVRGDSAAYFCASSPLGGQGLNTEAFFGQGTRLTVV.

This clone showed up just once. The chain links TRBV9 to TRBJ1-1; TRBD1 aligns across 7 bases. Germline CDR1 and CDR2: SGDLS and YYNGEE. This CDR3 spans 16 amino acids. J gave up 0 bases and V 4 bases, and 9 bases lay outside the gene matches. CDR3 coding DNA: TGTGCCAGCAGCTCTCTAACCGGGACAGTGAACACTGAAGCTTTCTTT. Translation gives CASSSLTGTVNTEAFF.

The chain uses TRBV7-2 and TRBJ2-3; TRBD2 matches at 10 bases. CDR3 size: 16 residues. The germline CDR1 and CDR2 sequences are SGHTA and FQGNSA. With V trimmed by 5 bases and J by 6 bases, 11 bases remained unmatched. The CDR3 DNA reads TGTGCCAGCAGCCCTAGCGGGGGTGCCCCCCCGGATACGCAGTATTTT. Its translation is CASSPSGGAPPDTQYF.